The 20 T cell receptor beta chains below come from one sample, sequenced in a study of cytomegalovirus exposure and HLA in healthy donors. Sequenced by immunoSEQ multiplex PCR; TCRdb stores in-frame clones only, minus some. Here the sample spans 200,000 to 250,000 clones, roughly 90% being singletons. Material: PBMCs. The receptors were gathered from a young man in good health and CMV-seropositive.

V usage is TRBV7-2 and J usage is TRBJ1-5; no reliable D call. The CDR3 length is 19 residues. CDR1 and CDR2 (germline): SGHTA, FQGNSA. Between the trimmed V and J ends, which lost 6 bases and 3 bases, there was a span of 27 bases. The chain's CDR3 is CASRKTSLDSGRDNQPQHF. In nucleotides, the CDR3 is TGTGCCAGCAGAAAAACGTCCTTGGACTCCGGGAGGGACAATCAGCCCCAGCATTTT.

CDR3 sequence (DNA): TGTGCCAGCAGTGGGGACAGGGAAACTGAAGCTTTCTTT. As protein: CASSGDRETEAFF. The chain combines TRBV2 with TRBJ1-1; 9 bases agree with TRBD1. Trimming removed 4 bases from V and 5 bases from J; junction bases left unmatched: 2. The germline CDR1 and CDR2 sequences are SNHLY and FYNNEI. CDR3 length: 13 amino acids.

V and J are TRBV6-5 and TRBJ2-1; no clear D. Trimming removed 0 bases from V and 0 bases from J, with 9 bases in between. Germline lookup yields CDR1 MNHEY and CDR2 SVGAGI. The CDR3 contains 16 residues. The CDR3, as DNA: TGTGCCAGCAGTTACTCGCGACTTAGCTCCTACAATGAGCAGTTCTTC. This codes for CASSYSRLSSYNEQFF.

The CDR3: CASSPTATPRDGYTF. CDR3 DNA sequence: TGTGCCAGCAGCCCGACAGCGACCCCTAGAGATGGCTACACCTTC. The genes are TRBV7-3 and TRBJ1-2; a weak D match, TRBD1 (5 bases). Germline assignment: CDR1 SGHTA and CDR2 FQGTGA. V was shortened by 5 bases and J by 6 bases, with 19 bases between the two germline ends. The CDR3 is 15 residues long. The whole variable domain, filled in from reference TRBV7-3 and TRBJ1-2, reads GAGVSQTPSNKVTEKGKYVELRCDPISGHTALYWYRQSLGQGPEFLIYFQGTGAADDSGLPNDRFFAVRPEGSVSTLKIQRTERGDSAVYLCASSPTATPRDGYTFGSGTRLTVV.

In this sample, this clone turned up many times. The chain joins TRBV5-1 to TRBJ2-7; TRBD2 agrees at 11 bases. The CDR3 contains 15 residues. V trimming: 5 bases; J trimming: 1 base; junction bases outside the gene matches: 5. The V gene's germline CDR1 is SGHRS and CDR2 YFSETQ. CDR3 nucleotides: TGCGCCAGCAGGGGGGGACTAGCGGAGTCCTACGAGCAGTACTTC. The encoded protein is CASRGGLAESYEQYF. The entire variable domain, with the rest obtained from reference TRBV5-1 and TRBJ2-7, is as follows: KAGVTQTPRYLIKTRGQQVTLSCSPISGHRSVSWYQQTPGQGLQFLFEYFSETQRNKGNFPGRFSGRQFSNSRSEMNVSTLELGDSALYLCASRGGLAESYEQYFGPGTRLTVT.

This clone was recorded only once. The chain combines TRBV18 with TRBJ1-3, with D hard to call. The CDR3 has 17 amino acids. Trimming took 3 bases from V and 4 from J, leaving 19 bases between them. CDR1 and CDR2 from the germline V gene are KGHSH and LQKENI. CDR3 coding DNA: TGTGCCAGCTCACCGCTCACTCGGACGGACTCGGGAAACACCATATATTTT. It is translated as CASSPLTRTDSGNTIYF.

The rearrangement links TRBV28 to TRBJ2-3; D unclear. The CDR3 length is 13 residues. In germline, CDR1 is MDHEN, CDR2 SYDVKM. The V end was cut by 6 bases, the J end by 4 bases, with 11 bases between. CDR3 sequence reads: CASRPQAPDTQYF. CDR3 sequence (DNA): TGTGCCAGCAGACCGCAGGCCCCAGATACGCAGTATTTT.

The CDR3, as DNA: TGTGCCAGCAGCCAAGATCAGGAGACAGGATCAGATACGCAGTATTTT. This sequence encodes CASSQDQETGSDTQYF. The chain carries TRBV4-2 and TRBJ2-3; D is perhaps TRBD1 (6 bases). CDR1 and CDR2 (germline): LGHNA, YNFKEQ. V dropped 0 bases and J dropped 4 bases, with 14 bases sitting between them. This CDR3 comprises 16 residues.

The DNA for the CDR3 is TGTGCCAGCAGGGGCAGCACAGATACGCAGTATTTT. As protein: CASRGSTDTQYF. The gene calls are TRBV2 and TRBJ2-3; D is uncertain. V was cut by 6 bases and J by 0 bases, with 4 bases left in between. The germline V gene encodes CDR1 SNHLY and CDR2 FYNNEI. The CDR3 runs 12 residues.

The chain uses TRBV27 and TRBJ2-7, with 10 bases aligning to TRBD1. The CDR3 sequence is 16 residues long. Per the germline V gene, CDR1 is MNHEY and CDR2 is SMNVEV (reference sequence). V lost 5 bases to trimming and J lost 6 bases; unmatched junction nucleotides: 13. The CDR3 protein is CASSRGGTGVWGEQYF. The CDR3 DNA reads TGTGCCAGCAGTAGAGGCGGGACAGGGGTATGGGGCGAGCAGTACTTC.

This chain links TRBV6-6 with TRBJ2-7; TRBD1 matches 8 bases. The CDR3 contains 16 residues. V dropped 6 bases and J dropped 1; count of bases not matched to a gene: 11. Germline assignment: CDR1 MNHNY and CDR2 SVGAGI (reference sequence). The CDR3, as DNA: TGTGCCAGCAGCTCACGCCGACAGGGGTTATCCTACGAGCAGTACTTC. Translated: CASSSRRQGLSYEQYF.

The chain is built from TRBV5-6 and TRBJ1-2, with D perhaps TRBD1 (6 bases). Trimming left V 4 bases short and J 6 bases short, with 13 bases between. CDR3 length: 13 amino acids. CDR1 SGHDT and CDR2 YYEEEE come from the germline V gene. The DNA for the CDR3 is TGTGCCAGCAGCCCCCCGCAGGGGCATGGCTACACCTTC. Translation: CASSPPQGHGYTF.

The rearrangement uses TRBV27 and TRBJ2-7; either TRBD1 or TRBD2 may fit D (5 bases each). V lost 4 bases and J 3 bases, leaving 10 bases between the germline ends. Germline-derived CDR1 and CDR2 are MNHEY and SMNVEV (reference sequence). The CDR3 runs 13 residues. This CDR3 reads CASSSGAYYEQYF. The CDR3 DNA reads TGTGCCAGCAGTTCCGGGGCCTACTACGAGCAGTACTTC.

This chain connects TRBV11-3 to TRBJ2-1, with 9 nucleotides matching TRBD1. The germline CDR1 and CDR2 sequences are SGHNT and YENEEA. CDR3 length: 16 residues. V gave up 5 bases and J gave up 5 bases; unmatched junction bases: 10. The CDR3 reads CASSPTGTGKHNEQFF. The CDR3 DNA reads TGTGCCAGCAGCCCCACCGGGACAGGGAAACACAATGAGCAGTTCTTC.

This chain connects TRBV18 to TRBJ1-5, with a possible D match to TRBD1 (6 bases). Per the germline V gene, CDR1 is KGHSH and CDR2 is LQKENI. The length of the CDR3 is 15 residues. Trimming removed 3 bases at V and 9 bases at J, with 18 bases between. CDR3: CASSPYRDTSGPQHF. The DNA for the CDR3 is TGTGCCAGCTCACCTTACCGGGACACCTCAGGGCCCCAGCATTTT.

The table lists this clone with a count of one. The chain couples TRBV9 to TRBJ2-5, with TRBD2 identical over 11 bases. The CDR3 loop spans 15 amino acids. Losses at the gene ends were 0 bases for V and 2 bases for J; bases not matched to a gene: 0. Per the germline V gene, CDR1 is SGDLS and CDR2 is YYNGEE. The DNA of the CDR3 is TGTGCCAGCAGCGTAGGGACTAGCGGGCAAGAGACCCAGTACTTC. It encodes CASSVGTSGQETQYF.

This chain links TRBV7-9 with TRBJ2-2; D not certain. Trimming left V 1 base short and J 1 base short, with 7 bases between. Germline assignment: CDR1 SEHNR and CDR2 FQNEAQ (reference sequence). This CDR3 is 15 amino acids long. The chain's CDR3 is CASSLGRWNTGELFF. The CDR3 bases are TGTGCCAGCAGCTTAGGGCGGTGGAACACCGGGGAGCTGTTTTTT.

This clone was counted a single time. J is TRBJ2-7 and V is TRBV28, with no clear D. CDR3 length: 12 amino acids. Germline-derived CDR1 and CDR2 are MDHEN and SYDVKM. The V end was cut by 6 bases, the J end by 7 bases, with 13 bases between. Here the CDR3 reads CASSPTRREQYF. Written as DNA, the CDR3 is TGTGCCAGCAGCCCTACGAGGCGGGAGCAGTACTTC. Drawing the rest from reference TRBV28 and TRBJ2-7, the complete variable domain is DVKVTQSSRYLVKRTGEKVFLECVQDMDHENMFWYRQDPGLGLRLIYFSYDVKMKEKGDIPEGYSVSREKKERFSLILESASTNQTSMYLCASSPTRREQYFGPGTRLTVT.

The V gene is TRBV27, the J gene TRBJ2-1; TRBD2 agrees at 7 bases. Germline loops: CDR1 MNHEY, CDR2 SMNVEV (reference sequence). V lost 3 bases, J lost 0 bases, and 8 bases stayed unmatched. The CDR3 length is 17 residues. CDR3: CASSFSSSGSSYNEQFF. The CDR3 DNA is TGTGCCAGCAGTTTCAGTTCTAGCGGAAGCTCCTACAATGAGCAGTTCTTC.

The table lists this clone with a few counts. The chain employs TRBV9 and TRBJ1-2, with D uncertain. V was cut by 0 bases and J by 2 bases, with 5 bases left in between. This CDR3 comprises 13 residues. Looked up from germline, CDR1 is SGDLS and CDR2 is YYNGEE. CDR3 DNA: TGTGCCAGCAGCGTAGACGGGAACTATGGCTACACCTTC. The encoded protein is CASSVDGNYGYTF.